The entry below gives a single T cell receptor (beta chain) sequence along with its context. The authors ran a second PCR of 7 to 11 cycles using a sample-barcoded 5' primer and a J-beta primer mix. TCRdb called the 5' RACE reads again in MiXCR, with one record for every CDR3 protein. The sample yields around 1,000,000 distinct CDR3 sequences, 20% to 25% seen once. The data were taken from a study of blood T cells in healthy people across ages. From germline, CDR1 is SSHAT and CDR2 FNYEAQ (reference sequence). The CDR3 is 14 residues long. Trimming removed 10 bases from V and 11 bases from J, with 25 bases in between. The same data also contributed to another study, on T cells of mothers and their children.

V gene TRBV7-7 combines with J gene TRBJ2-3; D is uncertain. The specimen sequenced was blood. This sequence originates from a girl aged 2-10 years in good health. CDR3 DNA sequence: TGTGCCACAAGCCCTCTCCCGGAAACTGTATGGCAGTATTTT. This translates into CATSPLPETVWQYF. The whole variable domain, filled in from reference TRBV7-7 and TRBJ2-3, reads GAGVSQSPRYKVTKRGQDVTLRCDPISSHATLYWYQQALGQGPEFLTYFNYEAQPDKSGLPSDRFSAERPEGSISTLTIQRTEQRDSAMYRCATSPLPETVWQYFGPGTRLTVL.